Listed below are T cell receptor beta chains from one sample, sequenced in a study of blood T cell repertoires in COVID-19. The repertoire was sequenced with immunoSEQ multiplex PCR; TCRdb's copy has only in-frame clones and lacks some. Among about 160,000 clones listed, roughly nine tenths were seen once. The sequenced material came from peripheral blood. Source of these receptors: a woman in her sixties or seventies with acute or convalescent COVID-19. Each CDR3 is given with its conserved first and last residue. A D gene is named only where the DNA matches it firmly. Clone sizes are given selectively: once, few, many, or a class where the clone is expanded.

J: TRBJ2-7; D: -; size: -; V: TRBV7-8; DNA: TGTGCCAGCAGCCTAGGGGTCCAGGGCCCGTACGAGCAGTACTTC; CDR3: CASSLGVQGPYEQYF
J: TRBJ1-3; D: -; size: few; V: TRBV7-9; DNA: TGTGCCAGCAGCCTAGGGAGCTCTGGAAACACCATATATTTT; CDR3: CASSLGSSGNTIYF
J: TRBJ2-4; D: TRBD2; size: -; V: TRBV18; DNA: TGTGCCAGCTCACCAAACCCTAGCGGGGGGGTCGAAAACATTCAGTACTTC; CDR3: CASSPNPSGGVENIQYF
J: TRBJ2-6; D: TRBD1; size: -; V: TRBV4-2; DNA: TGTGCCAGCAGCCGGCCAGGGGGAAGGGGGGCCAACGTCCTGACTTTC; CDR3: CASSRPGGRGANVLTF
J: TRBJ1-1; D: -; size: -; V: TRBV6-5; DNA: TGTGCCAGCAGTTATGGTCAGAATGAAGCTTTCTTT; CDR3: CASSYGQNEAFF
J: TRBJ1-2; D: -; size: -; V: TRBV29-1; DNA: TGCAGCGTTGATAAAATCAGGGACTATGGCTACACCTTC; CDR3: CSVDKIRDYGYTF
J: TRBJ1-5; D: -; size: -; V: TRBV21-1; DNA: TGTGCCAAAGGGACAGGGAATAGCAATCAGCCCCAGCATTTT; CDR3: CAKGTGNSNQPQHF
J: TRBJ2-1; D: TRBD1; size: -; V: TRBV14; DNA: TGTGCCAGCAGCCAAGAGATGTCCCGGGACAGGGGTTGGTATGCCTACAATGAGCAGTTCTTC; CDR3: CASSQEMSRDRGWYAYNEQFF
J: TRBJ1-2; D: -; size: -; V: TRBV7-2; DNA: TGTGCCAGCAGCCTATATGAGGGGGTAGGAGCTGGTGGCTACACCTTC; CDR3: CASSLYEGVGAGGYTF
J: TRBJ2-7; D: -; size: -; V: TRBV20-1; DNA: TGCAGTGCAATAATAGACTACGAGCAGTACTTC; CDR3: CSAIIDYEQYF
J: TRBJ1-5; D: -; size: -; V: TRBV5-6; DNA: TGTGCCAGCAGCTTGGGACAGGATAACCAGCCCCAGCATTTT; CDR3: CASSLGQDNQPQHF
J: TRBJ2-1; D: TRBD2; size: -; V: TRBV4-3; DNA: TGCGCCAGCAGCCAAGACCTACTAGCGGGGGGCCACAATGAGCAGTTCTTC; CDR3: CASSQDLLAGGHNEQFF
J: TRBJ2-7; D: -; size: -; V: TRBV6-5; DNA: TGTGCCAGCAGTTACAGGGGAACCTACGAGCAGTACTTC; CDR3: CASSYRGTYEQYF
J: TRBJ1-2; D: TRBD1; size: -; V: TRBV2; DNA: TGTGCCAGCCCGTACCTTATCCGGGACAGGGCTTATGGCTACACCTTC; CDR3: CASPYLIRDRAYGYTF